Sequencing of this T cell receptor beta chain was carried out in a study of T cell responses to AZD1222 COVID-19 vaccine. About this clone: Its antigen is unidentified.

Study-wide points: Repertoires in all cases were sampled only once the peak T cell response had passed.

Generated by immunoSEQ multiplex PCR, the TCRdb table keeps only in-frame clones and is missing some. The sample contains approximately 130,000 clones, 93% of which appear only once. CDR3 length: 14 amino acids. CDR1 is LGHDT and CDR2 is YNNKEL in the germline V gene (reference sequence). The V gene lost 2 bases and the J gene lost 3 bases, with 9 bases spanning the gap. The chain joins TRBV3-1 (or the pseudogene TRBV3-2) to TRBJ2-3; the D gene is possibly TRBD1 (5 bases). Sample: peripheral blood, taken on day 0 of AZD1222 vaccination. The TCR sequence derives from an adult in good health. CDR3 nucleotides: TGTGCCAGCAGCCAACAGGGTTGGACAGATACGCAGTATTTT. It encodes CASSQQGWTDTQYF.